Following are 14 T cell receptor beta chains from one sample sequenced in a study of T cells after posttransplantation cyclophosphamide. Treatment was busulfan-fludarabine conditioning, a marrow graft, and cyclophosphamide on days +3 and +4. The protocol was immunoSEQ multiplex PCR, while the TCRdb copy is restricted to in-frame clones and leaves out a portion. Here the sample table reports some 70 clones. Sequenced here: gut tissue, sampled after allogeneic stem cell transplant with posttransplant cyclophosphamide. All receptors come from a male patient aged 25-45 years who received an allogeneic stem cell transplant from a related donor, was CMV-positive, and had acute GVHD only. A subset of T cells may come from the graft donor.

V and J are TRBV10-2 and TRBJ1-6; D is unresolved. The length of the CDR3 is 14 residues. The germline CDR1 and CDR2 sequences are WSHSY and SAAADI. V was cut by 4 bases and J by 9 bases, with 13 bases left in between. CDR3 coding DNA: TGCGCCAGCAGTGGGACGGCTGGGAGTTCACCCCTCCACTTT. Its protein is CASSGTAGSSPLHF.

The chain carries TRBV28 and TRBJ1-2, with no clear D. This CDR3 is built from 17 residues. Trimming took 2 bases from V and 1 from J, leaving 17 bases between them. Germline V lookup: CDR1 MDHEN, CDR2 SYDVKM. CDR3 bases: TGTGCCAGCAGTTTAGGAAGTGCCTTGGGCAGTAACTATGGCTACACCTTC. Translated: CASSLGSALGSNYGYTF.

Concerning this clone: The junction departs from germline at one end; a sequencing error may be responsible. J is TRBJ1-2 and V is TRBV6-5; 9 nucleotides agree with TRBD1. The germline V gene has CDR1 MNHEY and CDR2 SVGAGI. This CDR3 spans 15 amino acids. The CDR3 nucleotides are TGTACCAGCAGTTACTCGAGGGACAGGGTTGGTGGCTACACCTTC. Amino acids: CTSSYSRDRVGGYTF.

The J gene is TRBJ2-6, the V gene TRBV28; D is ambiguous. CDR3 size: 18 residues. CDR1 MDHEN and CDR2 SYDVKM come from the germline V gene. Trimming removed 5 bases from V and 5 bases from J, with 22 bases in between. The CDR3 spells CASSQTVLTQSRANVLTF. The CDR3 DNA reads TGTGCCAGCAGTCAAACCGTCTTGACACAAAGTCGGGCCAACGTCCTGACTTTC.

This chain uses TRBV7-3 with TRBJ1-4, with no clear D. Deletions cut 6 bases from V and 5 bases from J, with 25 bases between. The CDR3 has 18 residues. CDR1 and CDR2 from the germline V gene are SGHTA and FQGTGA. In DNA form, the CDR3 reads TGTGCCAGCAGTGATCCACAGTGTCTCCCAGTCGACAATGAAAAACTGTTTTTT. This translates into CASSDPQCLPVDNEKLFF.

This clone has more than one count but fewer than ten. The gene calls are TRBV9 and TRBJ1-5; no reliable D call. CDR3 length: 14 amino acids. Germline CDR1 reads SGDLS; CDR2 reads YYNGEE. Trimming cost V 3 bases and J 0 bases, with 7 bases left between them. The CDR3 loop reads CASSADNSNQPQHF. Here the CDR3 DNA reads TGTGCCAGCAGCGCAGACAATAGCAATCAGCCCCAGCATTTT.

The chain carries TRBV30 and TRBJ1-3; weak D call: TRBD1 (5 bases). The CDR3 is 17 residues long. CDR1 and CDR2 from the germline V gene are GTSNPN and SVGIG (reference sequence). Trimming left V 1 base short and J 1 base short, with 17 bases between. This chain's CDR3 is CAWSDFQGPRSGNTIYF. The DNA for the CDR3 is TGTGCCTGGAGTGACTTTCAGGGCCCTAGATCTGGAAACACCATATATTTT. The complete variable domain, with remaining parts taken from reference TRBV30 and TRBJ1-3, reads SQTIHQWPATLVQPVGSPLSLECTVEGTSNPNLYWYRQAAGRGLQLLFYSVGIGQISSEVPQNLSASRPQDRQFILSSKKLLLSDSGFYLCAWSDFQGPRSGNTIYFGEGSWLTVV.

The J gene is TRBJ1-5, the V gene TRBV30, with unresolved D. Germline V gives CDR1 GTSNPN, CDR2 SVGIG (reference sequence). V was shortened by 1 base and J by 5 bases, with 9 bases between the two germline ends. There are 13 residues in the CDR3. CDR3 in amino acids: CAWSGRRDQPQHF. The CDR3 DNA sequence: TGTGCCTGGAGTGGGAGGCGGGATCAGCCCCAGCATTTT.

On this clone itself: Without the conserved terminal phenylalanine or tryptophan, this CDR3 likely stems from a read error. The V call is TRBV6-5, the J call TRBJ1-2, with 7 bases identical to TRBD1. The CDR3 spans 15 residues. The germline V gene has CDR1 MNHEY and CDR2 SVGAGI. V gave up 6 bases and J gave up 3 bases; unmatched junction bases: 10. Here the CDR3 reads CASSLQTGTHYGYTS. The CDR3 nucleotides read TGTGCCAGCAGCTTACAGACAGGGACCCACTATGGCTACACCTCC.

This clone was detected only a few times. This chain joins TRBV29-1 and TRBJ1-5, with D tentatively TRBD1 (6 bases). V lost 7 bases and J lost 4, with 14 bases in between. There are 13 residues in the CDR3. From germline, CDR1 is SQVTM and CDR2 ANQGSEA. The DNA for the CDR3 is TGCAGCGCTGAGGGGGGGCCGAATCAGCCCCAGCATTTT. It codes for CSAEGGPNQPQHF. Drawing the rest from reference TRBV29-1 and TRBJ1-5, the complete variable domain is SAVISQKPSRDICQRGTSLTIQCQVDSQVTMMFWYRQQPGQSLTLIATANQGSEATYESGFVIDKFPISRPNLTFSTLTVSNMSPEDSSIYLCSAEGGPNQPQHFGDGTRLSIL.

The CDR3 here is CASTLQRGPDTQYF. The CDR3 region has the DNA TGTGCCAGCACCCTCCAGCGGGGGCCAGATACGCAGTATTTT. This sequence joins TRBV7-2 and TRBJ2-3, with 8 bases lining up with TRBD2. J lost 4 bases, V lost 7 bases, and 7 bases had no gene match. The CDR3 extends over 14 amino acids. The germline CDR1 and CDR2 sequences are SGHTA and FQGNSA. The full variable domain, rest sourced from reference TRBV7-2 and TRBJ2-3, is GAGVSQSPSNKVTEKGKDVELRCDPISGHTALYWYRQSLGQGLEFLIYFQGNSAPDKSGLPSDRFSAERTGGSVSTLTIQRTQQEDSAVYLCASTLQRGPDTQYFGPGTRLTVL.

This chain connects TRBV7-8 to TRBJ2-7; maybe TRBD2 (6 bases). The CDR3 length is 15 residues. Germline V CDR1 and CDR2: SGHVS, FQNEAQ. The V and J ends lost 1 base and 3 bases respectively, with 13 bases between them. Written as DNA, the CDR3 is TGTGCCAGCAGCTTAGAGGCGGGGCCGGACTACGAGCAGTACTTC. This translates into CASSLEAGPDYEQYF.

This chain links TRBV28 with TRBJ1-1; no firm D call. The CDR3 loop spans 11 amino acids. V lost 11 bases to trimming and J lost 0 bases, with 7 bases between them. Germline CDR1 MDHEN, CDR2 SYDVKM. The CDR3 region has the DNA TGTGCCGTACTACTGAACACTGAAGCTTTCTTT. This translates into CAVLLNTEAFF.

V is TRBV15 and J is TRBJ1-2; D remains unclear. V was shortened by 5 bases and J by 4 bases, with 26 bases between the two germline ends. The length of the CDR3 is 18 residues. The germline V gene encodes CDR1 LNHNV and CDR2 YYDKDF (reference sequence). Here the CDR3 DNA reads TGTGCCACCAGCGGATCGACGAGAGCAGCGCGAAAGACCTATGGCTACACCTTC. Translation gives CATSGSTRAARKTYGYTF.